Reported below is one T cell receptor (beta chain). Antigen specificity is unknown. This entry is derived from a study of cytomegalovirus exposure and HLA in healthy donors. Whole-study results and caveats: Immune exposure information comprised only CMV serostatus.

The CDR3 is made up of 17 amino acids. Trimming pared 6 bases from V and 4 bases from J, leaving 24 bases between. The germline gives CDR1 MDHEN, CDR2 SYDVKM. In the PCR, 60 Vbeta and 13 Jbeta primers were used. Method: immunoSEQ multiplex PCR; TCRdb's copy keeps in-frame clones and lacks some. The top ten hold 3.5% to 4.5% of the sample, which has some 85,000 clones, about 74% seen once. This TCR derives from a man between 25 and 39 years old in good health and CMV-seronegative. The sequenced material came from PBMCs. The chain has TRBV28 and TRBJ1-1, with D perhaps matching TRBD1 (6 bases). CDR3 in amino acids: CASRSVASTGWFTEAFF. The CDR3 region has the DNA TGTGCCAGCAGATCCGTGGCCTCAACAGGGTGGTTCACTGAAGCTTTCTTT.